Reported below is one TCR beta chain. Its antigen is currently unknown. These data belong to a study of cytomegalovirus exposure and HLA in healthy donors. Study at large: Caucasian-associated ancestry cluster membership applied to about four fifths of nearly 400 genotyped donors. Whole-study results and caveats: Common viral pathogens (according to a later analysis) appeared linked to several of the most significant clusters. Donors belonging to an Asian-associated ancestry cluster reportedly showed fewer N-insertions in productive TCRs than the roughly 700-donor mean, according to what a later analysis found.

Healthy individuals who donated bone marrow served as the donors. The germline V gene encodes CDR1 SGHRS and CDR2 YFSETQ. The CDR3 has 12 amino acids. The V gene lost 4 bases and the J gene lost 2 bases, with 6 bases spanning the gap. With 60 Vbeta and 13 Jbeta primers, the PCR was carried out. Clones were read by immunoSEQ multiplex PCR, and TCRdb kept only the in-frame ones, dropping some. The repertoire holds roughly 200,000 clones, with around nine tenths as singletons. The origin of this receptor is a woman between 18 and 29 years old in good health and CMV-seronegative. The sequencing input was PBMCs. The chain carries TRBV5-1 and TRBJ2-5, with TRBD2 as a possible D gene (5 bases). CDR3 loop: CASSPGQETQYF. CDR3 DNA: TGCGCCAGCAGCCCGGGACAAGAGACCCAGTACTTC.